The clone carrying this TCR beta chain was observed once. V was shortened by 0 bases and J by 3 bases, with 9 bases between the two germline ends. Germline V gene data show CDR1 as LGHNA and CDR2 as YNFKEQ. The CDR3 is 15 amino acids. Profiling relied on immunoSEQ multiplex PCR, and the TCRdb table lists in-frame clones only, not all of them. Of 98,000 or so clones in the sample, roughly 88% were seen once. This sample was included in a study of T cell responses to AZD1222 COVID-19 vaccine. The material sequenced was peripheral blood, taken on day 0 of AZD1222 vaccination. The V and J genes are TRBV4-2 and TRBJ1-3; D not resolved. The clonotype originates from an adult in good health. CDR3 sequence: CASSQDRNFGNTIYF. The CDR3 DNA sequence: TGTGCCAGCAGCCAAGATCGGAACTTTGGAAACACCATATATTTT.